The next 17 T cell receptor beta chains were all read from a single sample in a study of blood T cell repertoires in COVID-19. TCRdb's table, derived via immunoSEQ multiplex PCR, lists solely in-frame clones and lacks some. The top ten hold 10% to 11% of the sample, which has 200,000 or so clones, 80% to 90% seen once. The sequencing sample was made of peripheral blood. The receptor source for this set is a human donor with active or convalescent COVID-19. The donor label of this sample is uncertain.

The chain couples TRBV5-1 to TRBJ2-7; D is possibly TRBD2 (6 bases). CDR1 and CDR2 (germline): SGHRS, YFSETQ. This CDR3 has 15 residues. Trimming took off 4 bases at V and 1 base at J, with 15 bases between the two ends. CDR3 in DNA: TGCGCCAGCAGCATCGCGGGGACCCATTCCTACGAGCAGTACTTC. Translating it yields CASSIAGTHSYEQYF.

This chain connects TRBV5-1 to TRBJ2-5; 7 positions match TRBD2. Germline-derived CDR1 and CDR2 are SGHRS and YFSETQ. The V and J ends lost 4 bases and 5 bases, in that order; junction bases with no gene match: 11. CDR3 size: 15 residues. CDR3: CASSRGGAGQETQYF. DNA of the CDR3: TGCGCCAGCAGCCGGGGAGGGGCCGGCCAGGAGACCCAGTACTTC.

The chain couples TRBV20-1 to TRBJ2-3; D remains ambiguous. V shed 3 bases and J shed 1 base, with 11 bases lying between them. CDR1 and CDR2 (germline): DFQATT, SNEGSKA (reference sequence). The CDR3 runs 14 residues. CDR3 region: CSASRSRGTDTQYF. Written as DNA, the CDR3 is TGCAGTGCTAGTCGGTCCCGGGGCACAGATACGCAGTATTTT.

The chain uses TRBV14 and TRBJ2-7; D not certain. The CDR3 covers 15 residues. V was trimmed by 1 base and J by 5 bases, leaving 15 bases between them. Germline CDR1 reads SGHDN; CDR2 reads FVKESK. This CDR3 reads CASSQGLRSVDEQYF. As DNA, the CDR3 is TGTGCCAGCAGCCAAGGCCTGCGCTCGGTGGACGAGCAGTACTTC.

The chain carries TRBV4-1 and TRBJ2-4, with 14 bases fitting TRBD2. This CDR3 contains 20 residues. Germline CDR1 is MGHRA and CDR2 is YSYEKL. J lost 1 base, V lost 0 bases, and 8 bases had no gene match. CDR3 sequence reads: CASSQDRLAGGPRAKNIQYF. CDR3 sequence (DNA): TGCGCCAGCAGCCAAGACAGACTAGCGGGGGGGCCTCGGGCCAAAAACATTCAGTACTTC.

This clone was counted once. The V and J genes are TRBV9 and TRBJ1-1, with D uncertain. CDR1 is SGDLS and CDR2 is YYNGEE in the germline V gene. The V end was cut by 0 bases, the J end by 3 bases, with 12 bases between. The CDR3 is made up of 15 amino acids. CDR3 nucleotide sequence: TGTGCCAGCAGCGTAGATCCGAACAGTCACACTGAAGCTTTCTTT. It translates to CASSVDPNSHTEAFF.

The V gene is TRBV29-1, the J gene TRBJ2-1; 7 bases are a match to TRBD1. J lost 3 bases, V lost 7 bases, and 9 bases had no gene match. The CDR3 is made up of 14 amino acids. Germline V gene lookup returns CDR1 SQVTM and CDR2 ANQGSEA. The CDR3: CSATPTGFYNEQFF. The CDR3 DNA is TGCAGCGCTACCCCGACAGGGTTCTACAATGAGCAGTTCTTC.

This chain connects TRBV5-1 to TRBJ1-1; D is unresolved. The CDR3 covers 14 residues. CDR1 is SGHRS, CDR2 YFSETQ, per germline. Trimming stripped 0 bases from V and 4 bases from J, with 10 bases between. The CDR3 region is CASSLGSKATEAFF. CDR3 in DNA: TGCGCCAGCAGCTTGGGGAGTAAGGCCACTGAAGCTTTCTTT.

The DNA for the CDR3 is TGTGCCAGCAGCCCAGGGACTAGCGGGCTTTCCTACGAGCAGTACTTC. Protein product: CASSPGTSGLSYEQYF. The V and J genes are TRBV11-3 and TRBJ2-7, with TRBD2 matching 12 bases. With V trimmed by 5 bases and J by 1 base, 6 bases remained unmatched. This CDR3 spans 16 amino acids. Germline V gene data show CDR1 as SGHNT and CDR2 as YENEEA.

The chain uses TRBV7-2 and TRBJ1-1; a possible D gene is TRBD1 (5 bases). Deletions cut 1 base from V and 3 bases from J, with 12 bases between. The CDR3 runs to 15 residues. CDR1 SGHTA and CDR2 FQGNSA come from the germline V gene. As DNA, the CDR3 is TGTGCCAGCAGCTTAGAAGGTCAGGGATACACTGAAGCTTTCTTT. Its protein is CASSLEGQGYTEAFF.

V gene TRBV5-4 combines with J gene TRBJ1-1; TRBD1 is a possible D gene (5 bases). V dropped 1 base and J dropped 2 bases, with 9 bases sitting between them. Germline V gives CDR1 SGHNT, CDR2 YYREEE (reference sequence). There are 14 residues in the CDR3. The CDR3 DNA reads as TGTGCCAGCAGCTTGCGGGGGGTAAACACTGAAGCTTTCTTT. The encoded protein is CASSLRGVNTEAFF. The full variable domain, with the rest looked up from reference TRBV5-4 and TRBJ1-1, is ETGVTQSPTHLIKTRGQQVTLRCSSQSGHNTVSWYQQALGQGPQFIFQYYREEENGRGNFPPRFSGLQFPNYSSELNVNALELDDSALYLCASSLRGVNTEAFFGQGTRLTVV.

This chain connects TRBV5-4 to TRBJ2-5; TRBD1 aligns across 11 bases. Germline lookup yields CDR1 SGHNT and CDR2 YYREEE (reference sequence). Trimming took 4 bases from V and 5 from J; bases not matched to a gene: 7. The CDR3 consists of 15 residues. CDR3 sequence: CASSGQGASEETQYF. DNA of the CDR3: TGTGCCAGCAGCGGACAGGGGGCTAGTGAGGAGACCCAGTACTTC.

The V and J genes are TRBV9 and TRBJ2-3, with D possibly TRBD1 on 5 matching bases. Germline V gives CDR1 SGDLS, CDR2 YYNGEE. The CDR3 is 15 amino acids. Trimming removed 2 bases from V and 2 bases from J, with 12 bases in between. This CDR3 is CASSVPQGSTDTQYF. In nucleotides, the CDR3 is TGTGCCAGCAGCGTCCCGCAGGGCTCCACAGATACGCAGTATTTT.

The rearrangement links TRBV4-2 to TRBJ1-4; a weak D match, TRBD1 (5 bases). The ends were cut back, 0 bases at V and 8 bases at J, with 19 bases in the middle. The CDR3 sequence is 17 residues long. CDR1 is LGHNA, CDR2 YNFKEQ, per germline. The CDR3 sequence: CASSQDPSGIGLEKLFF. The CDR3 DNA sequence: TGTGCCAGCAGCCAAGATCCCTCAGGGATCGGTCTGGAAAAACTGTTTTTT.

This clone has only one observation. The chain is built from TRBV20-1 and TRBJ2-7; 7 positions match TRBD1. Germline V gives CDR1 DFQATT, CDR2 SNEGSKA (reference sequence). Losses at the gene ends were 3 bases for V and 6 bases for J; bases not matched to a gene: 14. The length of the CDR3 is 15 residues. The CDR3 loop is CSASRYDRDLGEQYF. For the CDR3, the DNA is TGCAGTGCTAGTCGATATGACAGGGACCTGGGCGAGCAGTACTTC.

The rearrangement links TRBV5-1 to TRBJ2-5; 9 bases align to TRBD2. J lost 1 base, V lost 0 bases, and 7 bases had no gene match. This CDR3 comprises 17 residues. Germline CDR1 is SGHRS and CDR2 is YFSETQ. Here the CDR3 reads CASSLVGRGGLQETQYF. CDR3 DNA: TGCGCCAGCAGCTTGGTGGGGCGGGGGGGCCTCCAAGAGACCCAGTACTTC. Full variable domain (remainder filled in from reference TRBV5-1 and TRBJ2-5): KAGVTQTPRYLIKTRGQQVTLSCSPISGHRSVSWYQQTPGQGLQFLFEYFSETQRNKGNFPGRFSGRQFSNSRSEMNVSTLELGDSALYLCASSLVGRGGLQETQYFGPGTRLLVL.

CDR3 residues: CASSSRGTSGNGDNEQFF. Written as DNA, the CDR3 is TGTGCCAGCTCATCTCGGGGGACTAGCGGGAATGGGGACAATGAGCAGTTCTTC. The chain is built from TRBV18 and TRBJ2-1, with 13 bases aligning to TRBD2. The CDR3 covers 18 residues. Germline V gene sequence: CDR1 KGHSH, CDR2 LQKENI. The junction had 12 bases not matched to a gene; V was cut back by 5 bases and J by 5 bases.